The 3 T cell receptor beta chains reported below all come from one sample, sequenced in a study of blood T cell repertoires in COVID-19 (dated by TCRdb to about 2020). Preparation of the library involved the immunoSEQ multiplex PCR assay. In TCRdb, the immuneACCESS table is reduced to in-frame sequences with V and J assigned. These tables do not hold every clone; where another copy was compared, an unresolved V gene accounts for under half, and the others remain unexplained. The sample table records about 42,000 clones; 75% to 90% of these occur just once. Under 9.5% of the sample is held by the ten biggest clonotypes. Source material: peripheral blood. These receptors all come from a man aged 30 to 39 with active or convalescent COVID-19.

This clone showed up just once. The V call is TRBV6-6, the J call TRBJ2-1, with D unclear. The CDR3 loop spans 13 amino acids. V was shortened by 6 bases and J by 0 bases, with 6 bases between the two germline ends. CDR1 and CDR2 from the germline V gene are MNHNY and SVGAGI (reference sequence). DNA for the CDR3: TGTGCCAGCAGAAGCGTCTCCTACAATGAGCAGTTCTTC. It encodes CASRSVSYNEQFF.

This clone was detected once. The chain has TRBV6-6 and TRBJ2-1; 11 bases agree with TRBD2. The germline gives CDR1 MNHNY, CDR2 SVGAGI (reference sequence). The CDR3 is made up of 16 amino acids. J lost 6 bases, V lost 5 bases, and 9 bases had no gene match. In nucleotides, the CDR3 is TGTGCCAGCAGTAAAGGACTAGCGGGCACCACCAATGAGCAGTTCTTC. It yields the protein CASSKGLAGTTNEQFF.

J is TRBJ2-1 and V is TRBV3-1 (or the pseudogene TRBV3-2); D may be TRBD1 (5 bases). Germline CDR1 LGHDT, CDR2 YNNKEL (reference sequence). Between the trimmed V and J ends, which lost 0 bases and 5 bases, there was a span of 14 bases. The CDR3 contains 16 residues. The CDR3: CASSQEVQGSNNEQFF. In DNA form, the CDR3 reads TGTGCCAGCAGCCAAGAGGTGCAGGGTAGCAACAATGAGCAGTTCTTC.